This T cell receptor beta chain was sequenced in a study of T cell responses to AZD1222 COVID-19 vaccine (dated by TCRdb to the early 2020s). Background on the whole study: AZD1222 recipients whose second dose came at about 4 weeks and those whose second dose came at about 12 weeks were combined into one group, since spike-specific TCR depth and breadth did not differ between the two schedules. TCR sequencing was performed for fewer than 250 trial participants, of whom some 200 were given two doses of AZD1222 and roughly 25 were given two doses of MenACWY control vaccine. Trial participants were enrolled by age into subgroups of 18-55, 56-69 and 70-plus years, and roughly 150, 30 and 60 TCR-sequenced participants, respectively, were included in these subgroups.

In light of the paper, this sample's time point label describes: baseline before first vaccination. Vaccinee samples were obtained from the UK trials COV001 and COV002, which included a single-blind randomized controlled phase 2/3 trial of AZD1222 (ChAdOx1 nCoV-19) in healthy adults. For TCRbeta chain sequencing, PBMC samples were collected from trial participants at day 0 and at day 28 after the second dose. Sequences SNHLY (CDR1) and FYNNEI (CDR2) are obtained from the germline V gene. After removal of 4 bases from V and 10 bases from J, the junction retains 9 bases not matched to a gene. From the cysteine through the phenylalanine, the CDR3 covers 15 amino acids. Only the CDR3 DNA stays, 45 bases, in frame from base 1. For this clone: Its antigen remains unidentified. No much larger clonotype is one base removed from it; base qualities were not supplied.

General conclusions and limits of the study: Reportedly, almost half of the unique spike-specific TCRs recognized epitopes lying outside the regions that are mutated in the B.1.351 and B.1.1.7 variants. Participants were mostly white British, with more females than males. The authors suggested clonal diversity may have been underestimated. The 56-69-year group was small, and its depth increase did not reach significance, likely because of low power. Conclusions about previously exposed vaccinees were limited because only six AZD1222 recipients were SARS-CoV-2 seropositive at baseline. Vaccine-associated CD4 TCRs spanned the whole spike protein, with dominant responses in regions 160-218 and 743-854. No day 14 peak-response samples were available, so repertoires were characterized only after the peak T cell response. After two AZD1222 doses, spike-specific TCR breadth and depth were significantly higher than at day 0 and than in MenACWY recipients.

The CDR3 regions of human TCRbeta chains were analyzed by immunosequencing. In the paper's pipeline: TCRs in the repertoires were matched against a reference library of SARS-CoV-2-specific TCRs that had been generated with the MIRA antigen-specificity platform. Breadth meant the fraction of unique TCRs that were SARS-CoV-2-associated, whereas depth meant the fraction of total T cells that were SARS-CoV-2-associated. Each spike-specific TCR was assigned to its reactive spike region and to a CD4 or CD8 class using the MIRA data. Log10-transformed breadth and depth values were compared by one-way ANOVA with Sidak's multiple comparisons tests. Drawn from immuneACCESS, this table holds only the in-frame rearrangements with V and J called that TCRdb kept. Clones are partly lost; checked studies trace under half to an unresolved V gene and leave the rest unexplained. V and J calls and clone size are as listed in that table; D and trimming were resolved from the DNA. The sample has about 85,000 clones on record, over 75% of them singletons. Together, the top ten hold roughly 15% of the sample.

The sample here was peripheral blood, taken on day 0 of AZD1222 vaccination. The TCR comes from an adult in good health. This sequence uses TRBV2 and TRBJ1-6, with TRBD1 matching 8 junction bases. The DNA sequence reads TGTGCCAGCAGTGTGCCCACAGGGGGGGAATCACCCCTCCACTTT. Its amino acids are CASSVPTGGESPLHF.